What follows describes a single T cell receptor beta chain. This specimen belongs to a study of blood T cell repertoires in COVID-19. Across the whole study: PBMCs, B-cell-depleted T cells, or T cells provided the cDNA or gDNA that made up the material.

Clones were sequenced by immunoSEQ multiplex PCR, and TCRdb holds only the in-frame ones, with some missing. The sample contains under 350,000 clones, about nine tenths of which appear only once. Participants' own reports of clinical history determined their cohort assignment. Each recovered donor of Cohort 3 presented with two negative PCRs, clearance, or symptom resolution. The CDR3 contains 16 residues. Per germline, CDR1 SGHTA and CDR2 FQGTGA. V gave up 5 bases and J gave up 6 bases; unmatched junction bases: 12. This receptor was identified in a man aged 60 to 69 who had recovered from COVID-19. The sequencing sample was made of PBMCs or T cells enriched from blood (not recorded which). The J gene is TRBJ1-5, the V gene TRBV7-3, with TRBD1 matching over 8 bases. CDR3 DNA: TGTGCCAGCAGCACCTCTCCGGACAGGGAGGGTCAGCCCCAGCATTTT. It specifies CASSTSPDREGQPQHF.